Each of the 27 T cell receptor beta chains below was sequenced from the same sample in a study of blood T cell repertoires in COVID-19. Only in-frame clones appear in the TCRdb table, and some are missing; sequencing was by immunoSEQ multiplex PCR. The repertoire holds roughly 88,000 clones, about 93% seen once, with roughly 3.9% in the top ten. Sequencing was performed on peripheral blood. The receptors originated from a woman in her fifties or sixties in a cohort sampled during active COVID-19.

The CDR3 is CASSGGQINQPQHF. The CDR3 bases are TGTGCCAGTAGTGGAGGTCAGATCAATCAGCCCCAGCATTTT. The V and J genes are TRBV19 and TRBJ1-5; D is unclear. Germline loops: CDR1 LNHDA, CDR2 SQIVND (reference sequence). V was cut by 5 bases and J by 3 bases, with 11 bases left in between. The CDR3 spans 14 residues.

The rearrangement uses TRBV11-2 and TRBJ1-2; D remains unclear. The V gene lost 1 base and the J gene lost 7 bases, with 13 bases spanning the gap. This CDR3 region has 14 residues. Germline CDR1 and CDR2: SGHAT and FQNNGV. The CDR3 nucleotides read TGTGCCAGCAGCTTAGTGGAGGGTTTGGGTGGCTACACCTTC. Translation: CASSLVEGLGGYTF.

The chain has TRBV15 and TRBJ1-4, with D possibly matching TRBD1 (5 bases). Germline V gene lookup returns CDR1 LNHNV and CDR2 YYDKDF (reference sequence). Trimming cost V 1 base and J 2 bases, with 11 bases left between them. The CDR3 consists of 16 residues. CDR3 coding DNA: TGTGCCACCAGCAGAGGGGGGGTCTTCACTAATGAAAAACTGTTTTTT. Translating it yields CATSRGGVFTNEKLFF.

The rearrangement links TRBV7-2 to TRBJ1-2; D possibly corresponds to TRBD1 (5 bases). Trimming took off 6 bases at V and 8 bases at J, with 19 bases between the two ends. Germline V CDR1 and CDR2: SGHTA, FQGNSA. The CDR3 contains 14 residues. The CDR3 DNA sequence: TGTGCCAGCAGTCAGAGGGGACTAGGATGGGGCTACACCTTC. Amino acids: CASSQRGLGWGYTF.

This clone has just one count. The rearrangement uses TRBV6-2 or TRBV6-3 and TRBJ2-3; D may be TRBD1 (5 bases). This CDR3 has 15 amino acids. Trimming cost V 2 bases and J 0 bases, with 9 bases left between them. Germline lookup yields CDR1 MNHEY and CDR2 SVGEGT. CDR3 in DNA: TGTGCCAGCAGTTACGACAGTAGTAGCACAGATACGCAGTATTTT. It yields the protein CASSYDSSSTDTQYF.

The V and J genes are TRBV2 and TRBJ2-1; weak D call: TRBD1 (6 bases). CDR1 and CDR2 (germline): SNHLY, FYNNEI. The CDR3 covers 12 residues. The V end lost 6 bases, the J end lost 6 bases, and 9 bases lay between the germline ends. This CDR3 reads CASRNRVNEQFF. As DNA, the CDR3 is TGTGCCAGCAGGAACAGGGTCAATGAGCAGTTCTTC.

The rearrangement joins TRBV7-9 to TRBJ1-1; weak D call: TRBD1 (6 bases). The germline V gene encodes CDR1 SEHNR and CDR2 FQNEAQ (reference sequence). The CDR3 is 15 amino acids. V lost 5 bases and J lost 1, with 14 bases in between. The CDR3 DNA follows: TGTGCCAGCAGCGTGACAGGTTTGGGGAACACTGAAGCTTTCTTT. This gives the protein CASSVTGLGNTEAFF.

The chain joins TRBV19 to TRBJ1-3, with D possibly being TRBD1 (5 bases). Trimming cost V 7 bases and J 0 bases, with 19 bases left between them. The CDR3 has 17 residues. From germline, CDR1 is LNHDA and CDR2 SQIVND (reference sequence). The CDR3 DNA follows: TGTGCCAGTACTCTGGGACTCACGGTGATCTCTGGAAACACCATATATTTT. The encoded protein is CASTLGLTVISGNTIYF.

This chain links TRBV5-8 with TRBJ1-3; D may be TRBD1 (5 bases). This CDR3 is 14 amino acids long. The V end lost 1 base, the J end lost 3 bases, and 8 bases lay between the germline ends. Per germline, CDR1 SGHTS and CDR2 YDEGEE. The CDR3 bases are TGTGCCAGCAGCTTGAAGGGGCTTGGAAACACCATATATTTT. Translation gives CASSLKGLGNTIYF.

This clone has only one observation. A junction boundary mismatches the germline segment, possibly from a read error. CDR3 nucleotide sequence: TGTGCTAGCAGCCAAGACAGGGTCCGAGAGACCCAGTACTTC. This encodes CASSQDRVRETQYF. The chain employs TRBV7-7 and TRBJ2-5, with TRBD1 identical over 7 bases. Germline loops: CDR1 SSHAT, CDR2 FNYEAQ (reference sequence). The length of the CDR3 is 14 residues.

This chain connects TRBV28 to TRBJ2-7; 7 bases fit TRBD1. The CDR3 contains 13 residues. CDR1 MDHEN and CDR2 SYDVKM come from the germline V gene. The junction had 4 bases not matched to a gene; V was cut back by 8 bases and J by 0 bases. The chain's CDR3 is CASEGASSYEQYF. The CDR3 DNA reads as TGTGCCAGCGAGGGGGCGAGCTCCTACGAGCAGTACTTC. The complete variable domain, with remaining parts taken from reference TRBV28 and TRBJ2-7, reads DVKVTQSSRYLVKRTGEKVFLECVQDMDHENMFWYRQDPGLGLRLIYFSYDVKMKEKGDIPEGYSVSREKKERFSLILESASTNQTSMYLCASEGASSYEQYFGPGTRLTVT.

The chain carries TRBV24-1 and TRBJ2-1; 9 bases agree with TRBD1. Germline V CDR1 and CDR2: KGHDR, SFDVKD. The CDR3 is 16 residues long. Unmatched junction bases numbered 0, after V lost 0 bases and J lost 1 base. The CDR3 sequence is CATSDLGQGSYNEQFF. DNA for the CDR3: TGTGCCACCAGTGATTTGGGACAGGGGTCCTACAATGAGCAGTTCTTC.

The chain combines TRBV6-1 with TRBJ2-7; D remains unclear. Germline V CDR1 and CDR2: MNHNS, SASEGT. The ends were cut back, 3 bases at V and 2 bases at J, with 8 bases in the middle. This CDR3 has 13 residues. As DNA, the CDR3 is TGTGCCAGCAGTGAGACTCCTGCCTACGAGCAGTACTTC. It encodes CASSETPAYEQYF.

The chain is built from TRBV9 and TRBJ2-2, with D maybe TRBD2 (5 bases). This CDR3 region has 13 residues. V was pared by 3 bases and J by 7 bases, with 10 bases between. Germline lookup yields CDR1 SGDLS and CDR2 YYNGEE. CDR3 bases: TGTGCCAGCAGCGGGAGGCAAAGCGGGGAGCTGTTTTTT. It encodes CASSGRQSGELFF. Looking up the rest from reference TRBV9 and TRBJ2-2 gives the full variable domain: DSGVTQTPKHLITATGQRVTLRCSPRSGDLSVYWYQQSLDQGLQFLIQYYNGEERAKGNILERFSAQQFPDLHSELNLSSLELGDSALYFCASSGRQSGELFFGEGSRLTVL.

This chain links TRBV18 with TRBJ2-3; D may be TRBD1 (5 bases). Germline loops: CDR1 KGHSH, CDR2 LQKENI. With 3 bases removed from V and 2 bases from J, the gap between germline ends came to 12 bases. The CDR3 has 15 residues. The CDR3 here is CASSPTGPSTDTQYF. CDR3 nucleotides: TGTGCCAGCTCACCTACAGGTCCCTCCACAGATACGCAGTATTTT.

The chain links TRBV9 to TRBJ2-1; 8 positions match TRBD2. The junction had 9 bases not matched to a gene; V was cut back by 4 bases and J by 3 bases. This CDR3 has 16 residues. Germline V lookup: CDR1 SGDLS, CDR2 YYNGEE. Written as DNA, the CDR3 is TGTGCCAGCAGCCCGCGGGGGGCCCAGTACTACAATGAGCAGTTCTTC. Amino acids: CASSPRGAQYYNEQFF.

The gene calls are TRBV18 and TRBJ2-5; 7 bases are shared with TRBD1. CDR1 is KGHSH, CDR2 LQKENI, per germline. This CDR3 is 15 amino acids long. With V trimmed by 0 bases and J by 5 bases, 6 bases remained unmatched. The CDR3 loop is CASSPPNRGGETQYF. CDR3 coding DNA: TGTGCCAGCTCACCACCAAACAGGGGTGGCGAGACCCAGTACTTC.

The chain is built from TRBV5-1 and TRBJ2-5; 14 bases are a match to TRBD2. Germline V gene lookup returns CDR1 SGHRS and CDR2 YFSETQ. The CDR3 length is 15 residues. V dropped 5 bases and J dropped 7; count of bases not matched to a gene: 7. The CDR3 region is CASRLGTSGGGTQYF. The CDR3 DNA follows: TGCGCCAGCAGACTCGGGACTAGCGGGGGTGGGACCCAGTACTTC.

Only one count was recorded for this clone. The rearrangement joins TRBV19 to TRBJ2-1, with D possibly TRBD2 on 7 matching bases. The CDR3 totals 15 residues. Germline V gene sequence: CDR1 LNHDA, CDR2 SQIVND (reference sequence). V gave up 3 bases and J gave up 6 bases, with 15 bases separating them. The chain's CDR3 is CASSIRLGGGNEQFF. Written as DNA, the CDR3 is TGTGCCAGTAGTATCCGACTAGGGGGGGGCAATGAGCAGTTCTTC. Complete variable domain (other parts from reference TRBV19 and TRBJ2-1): DGGITQSPKYLFRKEGQNVTLSCEQNLNHDAMYWYRQDPGQGLRLIYYSQIVNDFQKGDIAEGYSVSREKKESFPLTVTSAQKNPTAFYLCASSIRLGGGNEQFFGPGTRLTVL.

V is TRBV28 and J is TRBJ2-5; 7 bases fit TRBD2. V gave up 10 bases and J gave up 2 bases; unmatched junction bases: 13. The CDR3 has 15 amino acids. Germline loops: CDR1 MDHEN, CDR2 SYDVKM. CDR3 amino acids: CATLVGGARQETQYF. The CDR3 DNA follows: TGTGCCACGCTCGTGGGAGGGGCTAGGCAAGAGACCCAGTACTTC.

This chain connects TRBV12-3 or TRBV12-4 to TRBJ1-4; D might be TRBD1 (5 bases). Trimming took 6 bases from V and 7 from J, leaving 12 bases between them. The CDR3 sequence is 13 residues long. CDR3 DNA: TGTGCCAGCAGGCGGGGCAGGGTTGAAAAACTGTTTTTT. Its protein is CASRRGRVEKLFF.

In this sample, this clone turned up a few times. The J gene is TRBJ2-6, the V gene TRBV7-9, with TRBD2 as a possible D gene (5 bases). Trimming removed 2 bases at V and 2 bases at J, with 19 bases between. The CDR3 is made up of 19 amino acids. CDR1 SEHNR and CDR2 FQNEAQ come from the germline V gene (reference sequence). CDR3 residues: CASSLWVARAGTGANVLTF. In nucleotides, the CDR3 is TGTGCCAGCAGCTTATGGGTGGCCCGGGCCGGGACTGGGGCCAACGTCCTGACTTTC.

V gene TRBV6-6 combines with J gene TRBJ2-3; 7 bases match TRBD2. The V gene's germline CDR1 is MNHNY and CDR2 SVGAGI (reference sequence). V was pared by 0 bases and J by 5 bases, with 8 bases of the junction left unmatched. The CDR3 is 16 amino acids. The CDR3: CASSYSSMGGIDTQYF. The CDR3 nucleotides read TGTGCCAGCAGTTACTCGAGTATGGGAGGGATAGATACGCAGTATTTT.

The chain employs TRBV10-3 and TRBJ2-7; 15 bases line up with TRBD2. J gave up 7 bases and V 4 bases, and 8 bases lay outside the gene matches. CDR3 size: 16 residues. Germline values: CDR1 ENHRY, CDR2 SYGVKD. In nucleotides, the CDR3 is TGTGCCATCAGTGTAGGACTAGCGGGGGGGCACGAAGAGCAGTACTTC. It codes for CAISVGLAGGHEEQYF.

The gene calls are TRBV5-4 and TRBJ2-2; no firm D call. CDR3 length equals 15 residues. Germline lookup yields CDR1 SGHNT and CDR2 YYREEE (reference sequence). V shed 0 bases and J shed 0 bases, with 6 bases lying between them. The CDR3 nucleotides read TGTGCCAGCAGCTTGGGGGCAGCGAACACCGGGGAGCTGTTTTTT. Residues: CASSLGAANTGELFF.

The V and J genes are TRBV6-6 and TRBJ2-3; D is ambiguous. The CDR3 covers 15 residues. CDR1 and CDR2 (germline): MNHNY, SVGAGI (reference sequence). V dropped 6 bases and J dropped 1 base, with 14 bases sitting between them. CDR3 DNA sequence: TGTGCCAGCAGACCTAGTGCGCGCGGCACAGATACGCAGTATTTT. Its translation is CASRPSARGTDTQYF.

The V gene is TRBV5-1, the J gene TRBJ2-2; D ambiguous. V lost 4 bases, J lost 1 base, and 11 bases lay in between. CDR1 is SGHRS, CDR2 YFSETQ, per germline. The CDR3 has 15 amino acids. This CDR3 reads CASSMTTQNTGELFF. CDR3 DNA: TGCGCCAGCAGCATGACGACTCAGAACACCGGGGAGCTGTTTTTT.